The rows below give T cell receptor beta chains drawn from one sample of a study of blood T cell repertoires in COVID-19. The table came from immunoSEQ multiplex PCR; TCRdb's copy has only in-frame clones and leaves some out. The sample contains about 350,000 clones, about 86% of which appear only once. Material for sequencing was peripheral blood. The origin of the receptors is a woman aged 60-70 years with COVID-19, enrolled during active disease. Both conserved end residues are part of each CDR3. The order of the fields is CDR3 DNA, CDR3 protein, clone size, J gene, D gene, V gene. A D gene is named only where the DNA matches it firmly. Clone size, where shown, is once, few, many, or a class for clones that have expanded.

TGTGCCAGTAGTATATGGCAGGGGCAGAATTCACCCCTCCACTTT,CASSIWQGQNSPLHF,NA,TRBJ1-6,NA,TRBV19
TGTGCCACCAGCAGGGCGGGGACAGGGTTTGAAGCTTTCTTT,CATSRAGTGFEAFF,NA,TRBJ1-1,TRBD1,TRBV15
TGTGCCAGCAGTGACGGGACAGATAACACCGGGGAGCTGTTTTTT,CASSDGTDNTGELFF,NA,TRBJ2-2,TRBD1,TRBV6-4
TGTGCCAGCAGCTTGGGGCTGGGGGGGCCGTTATCTACTGAAGCTTTCTTT,CASSLGLGGPLSTEAFF,NA,TRBJ1-1,NA,TRBV5-4
TGTGCCAGCAGCGTAGTAGTGGGACAGTCAATAAACAATGAGCAGTTCTTC,CASSVVVGQSINNEQFF,NA,TRBJ2-1,TRBD1,TRBV9
TGTGCCAGCAGTTACACGACTAGCGGGGCCGGGGAGCTGTTTTTT,CASSYTTSGAGELFF,NA,TRBJ2-2,TRBD2,TRBV6-5
TGTGCCATCGACAGCTCCTACGAGCAGTACTTC,CAIDSSYEQYF,NA,TRBJ2-7,NA,TRBV10-3
TGTGCCAGCTCGGACAGCCATCAGCCCCAGCATTTT,CASSDSHQPQHF,once,TRBJ1-5,NA,TRBV18
TGTGCCAGCAGCTCAAGACTAGCGGACAAAGGGGCCAACGTCCTGACTTTC,CASSSRLADKGANVLTF,NA,TRBJ2-6,TRBD2,TRBV5-5
TGTGCTAGTGCCATTATCGTCGGGGGGGCTCGCAATCAGCCCCAGCATTTT,CASAIIVGGARNQPQHF,NA,TRBJ1-5,NA,TRBV12-5
TGTGCCAGCAGCCGCGAGCGGGGGCTCGGGGCGGGAGATACGCAGTATTTT,CASSRERGLGAGDTQYF,NA,TRBJ2-3,TRBD2,TRBV3-1/TRBV3-2
TGTGCCAGCAGCCAAGGGACAGGGGATGGCTACACCTTC,CASSQGTGDGYTF,once,TRBJ1-2,TRBD1,TRBV3-1/TRBV3-2
TGTGCCAGCAGCGGCACTAGCGACAGACGGCCGGGCGGGGGGACCCAGTACTTC,CASSGTSDRRPGGGTQYF,NA,TRBJ2-5,TRBD2,TRBV7-9
TGTGCCAGCAGCCTCGCCCGGGATTCCTACGAGCAGTACTTC,CASSLARDSYEQYF,once,TRBJ2-7,NA,TRBV27
TGTGCCAGCAGTTCTGCCGGGGGGCACTATGGCTACACCTTC,CASSSAGGHYGYTF,once,TRBJ1-2,NA,TRBV2
TGCGCCAGCAGCCAAGAAAGGCGGTCGGACAGGCCCCCCTACAATGAGCAGTTCTTC,CASSQERRSDRPPYNEQFF,NA,TRBJ2-1,TRBD1,TRBV4-3
TGTGCCAGCCAGGGGCAGGGCGTCAACTATGGCTACACCTTC,CASQGQGVNYGYTF,NA,TRBJ1-2,NA,TRBV9
TGTGCCGGAGGAGTCCTGGCCGGGAACACCGGGGAGCTGTTTTTT,CAGGVLAGNTGELFF,NA,TRBJ2-2,NA,TRBV2
TGTGCAGAAACGGCAGGGGTCCGTCAGCCCCAGCATTTT,CAETAGVRQPQHF,few,TRBJ1-5,NA,TRBV6-6
TGTGCCAGCCCACGGTACAGCTCTGGAAACACCATATATTTT,CASPRYSSGNTIYF,NA,TRBJ1-3,NA,TRBV6-8
TGCGCCAGCGGCAGGGACAGCATCTCTGGAAACACCATATATTTT,CASGRDSISGNTIYF,NA,TRBJ1-3,TRBD1,TRBV5-1
TGCGCCAGCAGCCAAGAATCGGGGGGATATTATGGCTACACCTTC,CASSQESGGYYGYTF,NA,TRBJ1-2,NA,TRBV4-3
TGTGCCAGCAGCCAAGTCGGGGCTAGCGCCGTTGGAGGGCAGTACTTC,CASSQVGASAVGGQYF,NA,TRBJ2-7,NA,TRBV3-1/TRBV3-2
TGTGCCAGCAGCTTGTGGCAAGCGGGTATCACTAATGAAAAACTGTTTTTT,CASSLWQAGITNEKLFF,NA,TRBJ1-4,NA,TRBV5-6
TGTGCCAGCAGCTCCCTGGTCGACTACAGGGGCATCCTAGCCAAAAACATTCAGTACTTC,CASSSLVDYRGILAKNIQYF,NA,TRBJ2-4,TRBD1,TRBV11-3
TGTGCCAGCAGCCAAGTAAACGGGGACACCATATATTTT,CASSQVNGDTIYF,few,TRBJ1-3,NA,TRBV3-1/TRBV3-2
TGTGCCAGCAGTACGGGGACAGGGTTGGGCTACACCTTC,CASSTGTGLGYTF,NA,TRBJ1-2,TRBD1,TRBV6-5
TGTGCCAGCAGCTTGTTTCCGGGGGTTGGCTATGGCTACACCTTC,CASSLFPGVGYGYTF,NA,TRBJ1-2,NA,TRBV5-6
TGTGCCAGCAGTAGGAGGAGGGAGACCCAGTACTTC,CASSRRRETQYF,NA,TRBJ2-5,NA,TRBV12-3/TRBV12-4
TGTGCCAGCAGCTTATGGCAACCGAACACCGGGGAGCTGTTTTTT,CASSLWQPNTGELFF,NA,TRBJ2-2,NA,TRBV7-9
TGTGCCAGCAGTTCGGGGATGAACACTGAAGCTTTCTTT,CASSSGMNTEAFF,NA,TRBJ1-1,NA,TRBV12-3/TRBV12-4
TGCGCCAGCAGCCAGCAGGGACAGGGTTATAGGGGCTACACCTTC,CASSQQGQGYRGYTF,NA,TRBJ1-2,TRBD1,TRBV4-3
TGTGCCAGCAGCGCTACAGGGAGGGCCTACAATGAGCAGTTCTTC,CASSATGRAYNEQFF,NA,TRBJ2-1,NA,TRBV9
TGTGCCAGCAGCGGGCAAGCTAGCGGGGGGTCAGAGACCCAGTACTTC,CASSGQASGGSETQYF,NA,TRBJ2-5,TRBD2,TRBV5-4
TGTGCCAGCACTTATAACCGGGTCACTGAAGCTTTCTTT,CASTYNRVTEAFF,NA,TRBJ1-1,NA,TRBV12-3/TRBV12-4
TGTGCCAGCAGCTTCTCCAGGAACACTGAAGCTTTCTTT,CASSFSRNTEAFF,few,TRBJ1-1,NA,TRBV7-3
TGTGCCAGCAGCTTAGGCGGGTTAGCAGGGGGCTACACAGATACGCAGTATTTT,CASSLGGLAGGYTDTQYF,NA,TRBJ2-3,TRBD1,TRBV7-9
TGTGCCAGCAGTTTCCCCGGGACAGGGTTCTATGGCTACACCTTC,CASSFPGTGFYGYTF,NA,TRBJ1-2,TRBD1,TRBV6-2/TRBV6-3
TGTGCCAGCAGTTACTCGATTGGGCAAGCCTCCTACGAGCAGTACTTC,CASSYSIGQASYEQYF,NA,TRBJ2-7,NA,TRBV6-5
TGTGCCAGCAGCTTAGAAGAAGCCTATGGCTACACCTTC,CASSLEEAYGYTF,NA,TRBJ1-2,NA,TRBV7-9
TGTGCCATCAGCACAGGGCTGAACACTGAAGCTTTCTTT,CAISTGLNTEAFF,NA,TRBJ1-1,NA,TRBV10-3
TGTGCCAGCTATAGCGGGGGTTTCTCCTACGAGCAGTACTTC,CASYSGGFSYEQYF,NA,TRBJ2-7,TRBD2,TRBV2
TGTGCCAGCTCACCACCGAGCGGTTACGACACCGGGGAGCTGTTTTTT,CASSPPSGYDTGELFF,NA,TRBJ2-2,NA,TRBV18
TGTGCCAGCAGCTTAGTGGGCAACACTGAAGCTTTCTTT,CASSLVGNTEAFF,NA,TRBJ1-1,NA,TRBV7-9
TGTGCCAGCAGCACCGGGACAGGGCTTGAAAGCTCTGGAAACACCATATATTTT,CASSTGTGLESSGNTIYF,once,TRBJ1-3,TRBD1,TRBV5-5
TGTGCTAGTGGTAGGGAGGTGGGGACAGGGGGCTATGGCTACACCTTC,CASGREVGTGGYGYTF,many,TRBJ1-2,TRBD1,TRBV12-5
TGTGCCAGCAGTTTCGACAGGGGGAATCAGCCCCAGCATTTT,CASSFDRGNQPQHF,NA,TRBJ1-5,TRBD1,TRBV6-5
TGTGCCAGCAGTTACGACAGTTGGAACACTGAAGCTTTCTTT,CASSYDSWNTEAFF,NA,TRBJ1-1,NA,TRBV6-5
TGTGCCAGCTCAGGGGGACAGGGGAACACTGAAGCTTTCTTT,CASSGGQGNTEAFF,NA,TRBJ1-1,TRBD1,TRBV18
TGTGCCAGCTCACGTAGCTCCTACGAGCAGTACTTC,CASSRSSYEQYF,NA,TRBJ2-7,NA,TRBV18
TGTGCCAGCAGTGTAGTACAGGGAGGGCCCGATAGCAATCAGCCCCAGCATTTT,CASSVVQGGPDSNQPQHF,NA,TRBJ1-5,NA,TRBV2
TGTGCCAGTAGGCTAGGACAGACCGTCAGGTATGGCTACACCTTC,CASRLGQTVRYGYTF,NA,TRBJ1-2,NA,TRBV19
TGTGCCACCAGTATCCGGGACAGGGGGCAATATCAGCCCCAGCATTTT,CATSIRDRGQYQPQHF,once,TRBJ1-5,TRBD1,TRBV15
TGTGCCAGCAGCGCGGCGAGCCCAGGGAATGGCTACACCTTC,CASSAASPGNGYTF,NA,TRBJ1-2,NA,TRBV2